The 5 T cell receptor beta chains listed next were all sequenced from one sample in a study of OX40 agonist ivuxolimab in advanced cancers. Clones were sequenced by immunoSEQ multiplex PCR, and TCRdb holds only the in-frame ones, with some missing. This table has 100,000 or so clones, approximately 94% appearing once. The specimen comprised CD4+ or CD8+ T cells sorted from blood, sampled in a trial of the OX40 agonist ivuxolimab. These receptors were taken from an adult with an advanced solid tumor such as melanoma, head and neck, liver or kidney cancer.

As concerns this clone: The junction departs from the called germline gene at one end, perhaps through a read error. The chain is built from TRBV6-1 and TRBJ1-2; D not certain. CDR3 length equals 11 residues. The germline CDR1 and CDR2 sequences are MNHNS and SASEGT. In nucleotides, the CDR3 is TGTGCCAGCAGAAATGGACTAACGACGGCCTTC. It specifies CASRNGLTTAF.

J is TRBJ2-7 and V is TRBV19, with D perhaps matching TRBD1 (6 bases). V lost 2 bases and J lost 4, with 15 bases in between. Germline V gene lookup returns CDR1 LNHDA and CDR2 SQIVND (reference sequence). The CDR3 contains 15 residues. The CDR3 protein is CASSITPGTMYEQYF. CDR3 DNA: TGTGCCAGTAGTATAACCCCCGGGACAATGTACGAGCAGTACTTC.

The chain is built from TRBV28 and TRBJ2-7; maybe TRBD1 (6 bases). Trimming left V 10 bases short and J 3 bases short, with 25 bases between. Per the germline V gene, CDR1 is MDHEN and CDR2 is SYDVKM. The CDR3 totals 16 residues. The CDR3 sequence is CATTTIRDMTYYEQYF. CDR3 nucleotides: TGTGCCACCACTACAATACGGGACATGACCTACTACGAGCAGTACTTC.

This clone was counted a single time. The chain's CDR3 is CASTEGRESYEQYF. The CDR3, as DNA: TGTGCCAGCACCGAGGGGCGGGAGTCCTACGAGCAGTACTTC. The chain has TRBV7-9 and TRBJ2-7; 7 nucleotides match TRBD2. Per the germline V gene, CDR1 is SEHNR and CDR2 is FQNEAQ (reference sequence). The CDR3 is made up of 14 amino acids. V was clipped by 7 bases and J by 1 base; unmatched bases: 7.

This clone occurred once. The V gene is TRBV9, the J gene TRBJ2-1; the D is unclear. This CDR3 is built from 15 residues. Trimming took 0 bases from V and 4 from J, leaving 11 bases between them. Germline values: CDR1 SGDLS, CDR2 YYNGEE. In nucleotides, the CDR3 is TGTGCCAGCAGCGTAGCTACGGCGGTTTACAATGAGCAGTTCTTC. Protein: CASSVATAVYNEQFF.